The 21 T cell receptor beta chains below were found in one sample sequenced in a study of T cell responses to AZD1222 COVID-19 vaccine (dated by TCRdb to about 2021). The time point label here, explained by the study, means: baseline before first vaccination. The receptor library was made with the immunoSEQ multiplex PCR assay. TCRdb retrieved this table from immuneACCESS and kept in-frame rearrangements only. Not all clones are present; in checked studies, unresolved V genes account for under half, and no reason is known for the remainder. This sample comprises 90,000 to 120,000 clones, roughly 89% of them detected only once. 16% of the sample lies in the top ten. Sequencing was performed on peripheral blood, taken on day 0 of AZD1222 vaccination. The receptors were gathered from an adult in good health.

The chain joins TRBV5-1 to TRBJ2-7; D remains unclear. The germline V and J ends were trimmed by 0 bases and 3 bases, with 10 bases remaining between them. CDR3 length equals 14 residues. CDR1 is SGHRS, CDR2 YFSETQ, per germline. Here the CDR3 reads CASSLASTLYEQYF. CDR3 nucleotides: TGCGCCAGCAGCTTGGCCTCCACCCTCTACGAGCAGTACTTC.

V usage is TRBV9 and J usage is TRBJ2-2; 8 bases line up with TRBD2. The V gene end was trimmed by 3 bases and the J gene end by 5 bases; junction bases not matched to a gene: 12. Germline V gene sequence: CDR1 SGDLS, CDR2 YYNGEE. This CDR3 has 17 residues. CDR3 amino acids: CASSAPGGGGDTGELFF. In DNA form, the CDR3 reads TGTGCCAGCAGCGCCCCCGGGGGGGGAGGGGATACCGGGGAGCTGTTTTTT.

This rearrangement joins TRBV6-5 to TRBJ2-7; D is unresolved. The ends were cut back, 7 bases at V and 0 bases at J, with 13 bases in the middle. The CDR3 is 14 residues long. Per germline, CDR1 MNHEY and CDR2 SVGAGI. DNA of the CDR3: TGTGCCAGCACCCCATTCAGGAGCTCCTACGAGCAGTACTTC. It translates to CASTPFRSSYEQYF.

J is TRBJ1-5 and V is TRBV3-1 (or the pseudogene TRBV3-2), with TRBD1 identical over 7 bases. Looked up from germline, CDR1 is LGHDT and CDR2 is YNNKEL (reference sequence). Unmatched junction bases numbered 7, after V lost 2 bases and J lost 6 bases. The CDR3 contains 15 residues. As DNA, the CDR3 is TGTGCCAGCAGCCAATACGACAGGGCAGGTCAGCCCCAGCATTTT. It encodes CASSQYDRAGQPQHF.

The CDR3 DNA reads TGTGCCAGCAGTAAGGAGGGGGGGACTGAAGCTTTCTTT. This sequence encodes CASSKEGGTEAFF. V is TRBV6-4 and J is TRBJ1-1; tentatively, D is TRBD1 (6 bases). This CDR3 comprises 13 residues. CDR1 is MRHNA and CDR2 is SNTAGT in the germline V gene. V was shortened by 5 bases and J by 5 bases, with 12 bases between the two germline ends.

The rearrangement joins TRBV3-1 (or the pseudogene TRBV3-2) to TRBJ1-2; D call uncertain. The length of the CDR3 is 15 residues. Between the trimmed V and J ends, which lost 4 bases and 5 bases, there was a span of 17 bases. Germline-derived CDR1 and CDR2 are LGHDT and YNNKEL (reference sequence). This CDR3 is CASSRMLAGGYGYTF. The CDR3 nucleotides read TGTGCCAGCAGCCGAATGTTGGCAGGAGGATATGGCTACACCTTC.

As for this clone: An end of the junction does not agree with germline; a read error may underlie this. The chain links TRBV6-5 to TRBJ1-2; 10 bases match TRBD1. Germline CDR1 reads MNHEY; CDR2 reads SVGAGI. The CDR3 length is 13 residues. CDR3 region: CASTGQGVGGTPF. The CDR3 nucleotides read TGTGCCAGCACCGGACAGGGGGTAGGGGGGACACCCTTC.

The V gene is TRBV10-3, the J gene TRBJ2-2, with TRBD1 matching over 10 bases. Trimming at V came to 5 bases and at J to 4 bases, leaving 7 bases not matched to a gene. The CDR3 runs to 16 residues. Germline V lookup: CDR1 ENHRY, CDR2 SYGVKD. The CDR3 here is CAISKTGGDRTGELFF. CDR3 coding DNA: TGTGCCATCAGTAAGACAGGGGGCGATCGCACCGGGGAGCTGTTTTTT.

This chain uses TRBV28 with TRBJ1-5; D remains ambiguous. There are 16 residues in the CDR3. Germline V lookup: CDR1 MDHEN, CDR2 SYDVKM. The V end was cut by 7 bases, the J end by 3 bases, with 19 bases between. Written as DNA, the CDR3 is TGTGCCAGCACCATTGGAGCAGATCCAAACAATCAGCCCCAGCATTTT. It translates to CASTIGADPNNQPQHF.

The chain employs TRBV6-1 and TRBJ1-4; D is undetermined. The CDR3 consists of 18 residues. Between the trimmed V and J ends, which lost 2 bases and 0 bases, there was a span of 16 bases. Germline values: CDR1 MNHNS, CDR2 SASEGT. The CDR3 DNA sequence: TGTGCCAGCAGTGAACTAGTGTTACGGAACCCAACTAATGAAAAACTGTTTTTT. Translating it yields CASSELVLRNPTNEKLFF.

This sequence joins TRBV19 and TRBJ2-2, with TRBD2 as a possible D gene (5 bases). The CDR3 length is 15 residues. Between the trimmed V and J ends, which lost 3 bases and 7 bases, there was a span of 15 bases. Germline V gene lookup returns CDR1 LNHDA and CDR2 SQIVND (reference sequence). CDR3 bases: TGTGCCAGTAGTATCCCACTCGAGGGTGGCGGGGAGCTGTTTTTT. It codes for CASSIPLEGGGELFF.

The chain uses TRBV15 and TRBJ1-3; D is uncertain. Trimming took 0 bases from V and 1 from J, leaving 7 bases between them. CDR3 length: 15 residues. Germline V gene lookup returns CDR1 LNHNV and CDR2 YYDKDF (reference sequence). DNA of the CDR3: TGTGCCACCAGCAGAGATGTTGGTTCTGGAAACACCATATATTTT. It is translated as CATSRDVGSGNTIYF.

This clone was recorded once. Here the CDR3 reads CASSPRAPPDTQYF. In nucleotides, the CDR3 is TGTGCCAGCTCACCTCGGGCCCCCCCAGATACGCAGTATTTT. This rearrangement joins TRBV18 to TRBJ2-3; D not resolved. In germline, CDR1 is KGHSH, CDR2 LQKENI. The CDR3 length is 14 residues. Deletions cut 3 bases from V and 4 bases from J, with 11 bases between. Based on the CDR3 plus reference TRBV18 and TRBJ2-3, the full variable domain is NAGVMQNPRHLVRRRGQEARLRCSPMKGHSHVYWYRQLPEEGLKFMVYLQKENIIDESGMPKERFSAEFPKEGPSILRIQQVVRGDSAAYFCASSPRAPPDTQYFGPGTRLTVL.

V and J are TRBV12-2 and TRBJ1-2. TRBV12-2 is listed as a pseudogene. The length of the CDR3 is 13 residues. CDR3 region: CASRPGPSYGYTF. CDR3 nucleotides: TGTGCAAGTCGCCCGGGGCCTAGCTATGGCTACACCTTC.

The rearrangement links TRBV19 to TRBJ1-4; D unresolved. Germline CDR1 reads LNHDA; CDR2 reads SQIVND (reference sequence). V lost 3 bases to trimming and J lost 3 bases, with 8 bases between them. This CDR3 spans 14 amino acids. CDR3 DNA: TGTGCCAGTAGTATGACTCTCTCTAATGAAAAACTGTTTTTT. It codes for CASSMTLSNEKLFF.

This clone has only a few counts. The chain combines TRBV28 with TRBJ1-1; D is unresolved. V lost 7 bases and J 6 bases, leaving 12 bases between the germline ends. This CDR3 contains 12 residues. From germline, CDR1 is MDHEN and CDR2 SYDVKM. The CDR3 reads CASTGEGAEAFF. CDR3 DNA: TGTGCCAGCACCGGAGAGGGCGCTGAAGCTTTCTTT. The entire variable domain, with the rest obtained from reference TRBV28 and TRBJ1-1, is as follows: DVKVTQSSRYLVKRTGEKVFLECVQDMDHENMFWYRQDPGLGLRLIYFSYDVKMKEKGDIPEGYSVSREKKERFSLILESASTNQTSMYLCASTGEGAEAFFGQGTRLTVV.

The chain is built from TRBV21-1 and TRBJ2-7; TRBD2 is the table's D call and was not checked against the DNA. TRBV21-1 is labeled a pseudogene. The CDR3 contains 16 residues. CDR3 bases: TGTGCCAGCAGCTCTAATGCGGGAGATCAGGCCTACGAGCAGTACTTC. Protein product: CASSSNAGDQAYEQYF.

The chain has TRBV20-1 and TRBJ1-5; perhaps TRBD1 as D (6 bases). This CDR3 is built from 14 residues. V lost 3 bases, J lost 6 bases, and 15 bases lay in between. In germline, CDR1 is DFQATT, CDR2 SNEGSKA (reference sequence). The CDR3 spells CSASLGGWGQPQHF. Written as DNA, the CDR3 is TGCAGTGCTAGTTTGGGGGGCTGGGGTCAGCCCCAGCATTTT.

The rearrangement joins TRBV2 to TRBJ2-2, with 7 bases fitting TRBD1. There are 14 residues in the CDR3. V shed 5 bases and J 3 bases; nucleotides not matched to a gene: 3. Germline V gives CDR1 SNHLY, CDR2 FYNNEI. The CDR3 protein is CASSKQGYTGELFF. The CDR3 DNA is TGTGCCAGCAGTAAACAGGGGTACACCGGGGAGCTGTTTTTT.

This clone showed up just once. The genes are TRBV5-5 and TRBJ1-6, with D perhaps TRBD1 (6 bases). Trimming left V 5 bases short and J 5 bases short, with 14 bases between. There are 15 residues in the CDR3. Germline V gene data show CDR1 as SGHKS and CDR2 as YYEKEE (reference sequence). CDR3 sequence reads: CASSWQGLNNSPLHF. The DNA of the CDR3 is TGTGCCAGCAGTTGGCAGGGGCTTAATAATTCACCCCTCCACTTT.

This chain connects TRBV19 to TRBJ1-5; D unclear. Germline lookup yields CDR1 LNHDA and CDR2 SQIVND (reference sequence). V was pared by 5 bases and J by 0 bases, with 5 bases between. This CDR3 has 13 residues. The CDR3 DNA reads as TGTGCCAGTAGTCCCATTAGCAATCAGCCCCAGCATTTT. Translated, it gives CASSPISNQPQHF.